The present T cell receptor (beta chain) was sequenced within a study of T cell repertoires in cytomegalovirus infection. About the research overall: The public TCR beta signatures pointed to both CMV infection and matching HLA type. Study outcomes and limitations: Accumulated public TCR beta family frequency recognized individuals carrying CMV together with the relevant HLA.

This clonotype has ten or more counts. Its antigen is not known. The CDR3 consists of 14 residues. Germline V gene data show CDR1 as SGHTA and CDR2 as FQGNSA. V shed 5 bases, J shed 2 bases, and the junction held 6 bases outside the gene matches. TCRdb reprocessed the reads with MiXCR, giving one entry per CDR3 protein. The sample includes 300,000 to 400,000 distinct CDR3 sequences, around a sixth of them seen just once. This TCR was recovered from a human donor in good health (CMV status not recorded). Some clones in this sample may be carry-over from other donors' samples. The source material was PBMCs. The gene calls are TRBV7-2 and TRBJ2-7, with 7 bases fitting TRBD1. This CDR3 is CASSQDRTAYEQYF. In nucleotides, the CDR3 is TGTGCCAGCAGCCAGGACAGGACCGCCTACGAGCAGTACTTC.